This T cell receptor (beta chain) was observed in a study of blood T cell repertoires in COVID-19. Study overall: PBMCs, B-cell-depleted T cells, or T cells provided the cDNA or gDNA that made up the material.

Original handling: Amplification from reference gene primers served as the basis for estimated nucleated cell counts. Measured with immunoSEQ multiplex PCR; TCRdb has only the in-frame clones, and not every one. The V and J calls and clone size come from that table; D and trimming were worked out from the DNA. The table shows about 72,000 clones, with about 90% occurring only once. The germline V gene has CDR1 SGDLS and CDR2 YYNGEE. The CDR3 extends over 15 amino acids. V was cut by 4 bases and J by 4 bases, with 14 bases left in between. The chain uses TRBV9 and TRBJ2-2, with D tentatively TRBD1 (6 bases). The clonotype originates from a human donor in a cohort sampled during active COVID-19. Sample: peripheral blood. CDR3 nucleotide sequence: TGTGCCAGCAGCAGAGCAACAGGGAGCACCGGGGAGCTGTTTTTT. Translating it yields CASSRATGSTGELFF.